This TCR beta chain came from a study of CD8+CD57+ T cells in acquired aplastic anemia. Germline V gene lookup returns CDR1 SGDLS and CDR2 YYNGEE. V was cut by 4 bases and J by 10 bases, with 18 bases left in between. The CDR3 extends over 15 amino acids. For CDR3 and TCR beta VDJ profiling, genomic DNA was the template used. TCRdb reprocessed the reads with MiXCR, giving one entry per CDR3 protein. Of fewer than 250,000 distinct CDR3 sequences listed, 50% to 55% are singletons. Findings and caveats of the study: Some 29 shared CD8+ CDR3s appeared highly expressed within patients' immunodominant clones.

Comments on this clonotype: What it recognizes is unknown.

Sample: sorted CD4+, CD8+, or CD8+CD57+ T cells (not recorded which) from PBMCs. The origin of this receptor is a human donor in good health, serving as a control. The chain recombines TRBV9 with TRBJ1-6; D is undetermined. Here the CDR3 reads CASSPRWQTRSPLHF. The CDR3 nucleotides read TGTGCCAGCAGCCCCCGTTGGCAAACAAGATCACCCCTCCACTTT.